The 31 T cell receptor beta chains below come from one sample, sequenced in a study of shared clonotypes between healthy human individuals. This table comes from immunoSEQ multiplex PCR, and its TCRdb copy is limited to in-frame clones, with some not included. The table includes about 870,000 clones, around 93% detected once. The naive CD8 population came from CD45RO-negative cells selected for CCR7, without terminally differentiated effector memory CD45RA+ cells. The source material was naive CD8+ T cells sorted from blood. These receptors were obtained from a man aged 30 to 45 in good health.

V and J are TRBV4-1 and TRBJ2-7; TRBD2 is a possible D gene (8 bases). The CDR3 is 15 amino acids. Germline V gene lookup returns CDR1 MGHRA and CDR2 YSYEKL. Deletions cut 4 bases from V and 5 bases from J, with 18 bases between. The CDR3 coding sequence is TGCGCCAGCAGCCCCCTTCCGGGAGGGGGCGACGAGCAGTACTTC. Translating gives CASSPLPGGGDEQYF.

This chain uses TRBV9 with TRBJ2-3; the match to TRBD2 covers 9 bases. J was trimmed by 2 bases and V by 6 bases; bases with no gene match: 13. This CDR3 comprises 17 residues. Germline V lookup: CDR1 SGDLS, CDR2 YYNGEE. The CDR3 DNA is TGTGCCAGCACTACCCGGGATAGCGGGAGTGTCACAGATACGCAGTATTTT. Its translation: CASTTRDSGSVTDTQYF.

The chain recombines TRBV6-1 with TRBJ2-6; D gene unclear. This CDR3 is built from 16 residues. Germline CDR1 is MNHNS and CDR2 is SASEGT. V dropped 2 bases and J dropped 0 bases, with 8 bases sitting between them. CDR3 residues: CASSEWAASGANVLTF. The CDR3 DNA is TGTGCCAGCAGTGAATGGGCGGCCTCTGGGGCCAACGTCCTGACTTTC.

J is TRBJ2-3 and V is TRBV5-4; D is perhaps TRBD2 (6 bases). The CDR3 runs 16 residues. V was trimmed by 0 bases and J by 0 bases, leaving 11 bases between them. Germline CDR1 reads SGHNT; CDR2 reads YYREEE (reference sequence). Here the CDR3 reads CASSLVGGASTDTQYF. CDR3 in DNA: TGTGCCAGCAGCTTGGTAGGCGGGGCTAGCACAGATACGCAGTATTTT.

The rearrangement uses TRBV27 and TRBJ2-7, with D perhaps assigned TRBD1 or TRBD2 (6 bases each). The CDR3 loop spans 13 amino acids. The germline gives CDR1 MNHEY, CDR2 SMNVEV (reference sequence). Trimming removed 3 bases from V and 5 bases from J, with 11 bases in between. The CDR3 bases are TGTGCCAGCAGTTTCCTCGGGGGCAACGAGCAGTACTTC. Amino acids: CASSFLGGNEQYF.

For this clone: Different DNA sequences within this sample yield the same CDR3. The chain uses TRBV28 and TRBJ2-7; the D gene could be TRBD1 or TRBD2 (5 bases each). The CDR3 runs 14 residues. The germline CDR1 and CDR2 sequences are MDHEN and SYDVKM. The V gene lost 4 bases and the J gene lost 2 bases, with 12 bases spanning the gap. DNA for the CDR3: TGTGCCAGCAGTTCCGGGACGGATCCCTACGAGCAGTACTTC. This sequence encodes CASSSGTDPYEQYF.

The chain combines TRBV5-5 with TRBJ1-3; D is unresolved. The CDR3 has 15 amino acids. From germline, CDR1 is SGHKS and CDR2 YYEKEE (reference sequence). V was pared by 0 bases and J by 4 bases, with 11 bases between. The CDR3 reads CASSLVEGGGNTIYF. The CDR3, as DNA: TGTGCCAGCAGCTTGGTGGAGGGCGGGGGAAACACCATATATTTT. The full variable domain, with the rest looked up from reference TRBV5-5 and TRBJ1-3, is DAGVTQSPTHLIKTRGQQVTLRCSPISGHKSVSWYQQVLGQGPQFIFQYYEKEERGRGNFPDRFSARQFPNYSSELNVNALLLGDSALYLCASSLVEGGGNTIYFGEGSWLTVV.

This chain uses TRBV5-4 with TRBJ1-4, with D tentatively TRBD1 (6 bases). The germline V gene encodes CDR1 SGHNT and CDR2 YYREEE (reference sequence). The CDR3 covers 14 residues. The V end lost 2 bases, the J end lost 8 bases, and 13 bases lay between the germline ends. The CDR3 DNA sequence: TGTGCCAGCAGCTTCAGGGGCGTCGGGGAAAAACTGTTTTTT. Translated: CASSFRGVGEKLFF. Based on the CDR3 plus reference TRBV5-4 and TRBJ1-4, the full variable domain is ETGVTQSPTHLIKTRGQQVTLRCSSQSGHNTVSWYQQALGQGPQFIFQYYREEENGRGNFPPRFSGLQFPNYSSELNVNALELDDSALYLCASSFRGVGEKLFFGSGTQLSVL.

This clone was detected only a few times. The CDR3 DNA follows: TGTGCCAGCAGCCTAAGCAGTGAGCAGTTCTTC. Its protein is CASSLSSEQFF. This chain links TRBV9 with TRBJ2-1; D remains ambiguous. The CDR3 has 11 amino acids. Germline values: CDR1 SGDLS, CDR2 YYNGEE. Trimming left V 4 bases short and J 9 bases short, with 8 bases between. Combining the CDR3 with reference TRBV9 and TRBJ2-1 gives the whole variable domain DSGVTQTPKHLITATGQRVTLRCSPRSGDLSVYWYQQSLDQGLQFLIQYYNGEERAKGNILERFSAQQFPDLHSELNLSSLELGDSALYFCASSLSSEQFFGPGTRLTVL.

J is TRBJ2-7 and V is TRBV7-9, with D perhaps given as TRBD1 or TRBD2 (5 bases each). Trimming took 5 bases from V and 6 from J, leaving 17 bases between them. The CDR3 spans 14 residues. Germline CDR1 and CDR2: SEHNR and FQNEAQ (reference sequence). The DNA for the CDR3 is TGTGCCAGCAGCCTCCGGGACCATCCCCTCGAGCAGTACTTC. Translation gives CASSLRDHPLEQYF.

The chain employs TRBV6-1 and TRBJ2-7, with 7 bases matching TRBD1. The CDR3 loop spans 12 amino acids. Germline CDR1 reads MNHNS; CDR2 reads SASEGT. Trimming at V came to 4 bases and at J to 7 bases, leaving 4 bases not matched to a gene. The CDR3 sequence: CASSGTGLEQYF. The CDR3 region has the DNA TGTGCCAGCAGTGGGACAGGTCTGGAGCAGTACTTC.

The chain recombines TRBV7-6 with TRBJ1-4, with D possibly TRBD1 on 5 matching bases. The CDR3 totals 13 residues. Trimming removed 2 bases at V and 8 bases at J, with 9 bases between. CDR1 is SGHVS and CDR2 is FNYEAQ in the germline V gene. CDR3 nucleotides: TGTGCCAGCAGCTTATACGGGGGGGAAAAACTGTTTTTT. Its protein is CASSLYGGEKLFF.

The chain carries TRBV2 and TRBJ1-1, with TRBD1 as a possible D gene (5 bases). The CDR3 has 15 amino acids. V was trimmed by 10 bases and J by 0 bases, leaving 18 bases between them. Germline V gene data show CDR1 as SNHLY and CDR2 as FYNNEI. CDR3 region: CATPEWGRMNTEAFF. The DNA of the CDR3 is TGTGCCACCCCGGAGTGGGGCCGGATGAACACTGAAGCTTTCTTT.

The chain joins TRBV5-6 to TRBJ2-6; possibly TRBD1 or TRBD2 for D (5 bases each). V was pared by 4 bases and J by 1 base, with 21 bases between. Germline V gene data show CDR1 as SGHDT and CDR2 as YYEEEE. The CDR3 sequence is 19 residues long. The CDR3 nucleotides read TGTGCCAGCAGCCGCAGGGACGTTTCGTTCACTTCTGGGGCCAACGTCCTGACTTTC. Amino acids: CASSRRDVSFTSGANVLTF.

The chain employs TRBV7-9 and TRBJ1-4; D not certain. Trimming shortened V by 5 bases and J by 2 bases, and 3 bases separated the two germline ends. This CDR3 comprises 12 residues. Germline-derived CDR1 and CDR2 are SEHNR and FQNEAQ (reference sequence). Here the CDR3 reads CASSPTNEKLFF. Written as DNA, the CDR3 is TGTGCCAGCAGCCCCACTAATGAAAAACTGTTTTTT.

The gene calls are TRBV30 and TRBJ2-3; 10 bases map to TRBD2. The germline CDR1 and CDR2 sequences are GTSNPN and SVGIG (reference sequence). The trim removed 6 bases at V and 1 base at J, leaving 4 bases unmatched. The CDR3 runs to 14 residues. The CDR3 DNA reads TGTGCCTGCCCCGGGACTAGCGGCACAGATACGCAGTATTTT. Encoded protein: CACPGTSGTDTQYF.

The DNA for the CDR3 is TGTGCCAGCAGCCTTCGACAGGGAGGAAGAAATTACAATGAGCAGTTCTTC. Translating gives CASSLRQGGRNYNEQFF. The chain is built from TRBV5-5 and TRBJ2-1; a weak D match, TRBD1 (7 bases). The CDR3 runs 17 residues. Germline V gives CDR1 SGHKS, CDR2 YYEKEE (reference sequence). The ends were cut back, 4 bases at V and 4 bases at J, with 21 bases in the middle.

The chain recombines TRBV9 with TRBJ2-1, with TRBD2 matching 7 bases. The V gene's germline CDR1 is SGDLS and CDR2 YYNGEE. V lost 3 bases, J lost 2 bases, and 5 bases stayed unmatched. CDR3 length: 15 residues. CDR3 nucleotide sequence: TGTGCCAGCAGCGCTGGGGGAGGGGCCTACAATGAGCAGTTCTTC. This encodes CASSAGGGAYNEQFF.

The chain couples TRBV28 to TRBJ2-3; 7 nucleotides line up with TRBD1. Looked up from germline, CDR1 is MDHEN and CDR2 is SYDVKM. Unmatched junction bases numbered 14, after V lost 6 bases and J lost 5 bases. The CDR3 is 16 residues long. For the CDR3, the DNA is TGTGCCAGCAGCCTCGCGACAGGGACCACTGGAGATACGCAGTATTTT. Residues: CASSLATGTTGDTQYF.

This chain connects TRBV4-1 to TRBJ1-2; a weak D match, TRBD1 (6 bases). The CDR3 sequence is 13 residues long. Trimming pared 8 bases from V and 8 bases from J, leaving 18 bases between. Germline lookup yields CDR1 MGHRA and CDR2 YSYEKL. CDR3 bases: TGCGCCAGCGCAACAAATCCAGGGGTCGGCTACACCTTC. This encodes CASATNPGVGYTF.

V gene TRBV11-2 combines with J gene TRBJ2-7, with a possible D match to TRBD2 (5 bases). Germline-derived CDR1 and CDR2 are SGHAT and FQNNGV. V shed 5 bases and J shed 5 bases, with 19 bases lying between them. This CDR3 comprises 15 residues. The CDR3 nucleotides are TGTGCCAGCAGCCCCCTCCGGGATGCGTACCACGAGCAGTACTTC. Protein: CASSPLRDAYHEQYF.

This rearrangement joins TRBV6-1 to TRBJ2-7; a weak D match, TRBD1 (6 bases). V was pared by 10 bases and J by 2 bases, with 12 bases between. The CDR3 totals 12 residues. Germline loops: CDR1 MNHNS, CDR2 SASEGT. The CDR3 here is CATPGTTYEQYF. The CDR3 region has the DNA TGTGCCACTCCCGGGACAACCTACGAGCAGTACTTC.

This sequence joins TRBV27 and TRBJ2-1; D gene unclear. With 6 bases removed from V and 2 bases from J, the gap between germline ends came to 8 bases. The CDR3 spans 13 residues. The germline V gene encodes CDR1 MNHEY and CDR2 SMNVEV (reference sequence). The CDR3 loop is CASSYRAYNEQFF. The CDR3 DNA is TGTGCCAGCAGCTACCGGGCCTACAATGAGCAGTTCTTC.

V usage is TRBV29-1 and J usage is TRBJ2-1; a weak D match, TRBD1 (5 bases). CDR1 and CDR2 from the germline V gene are SQVTM and ANQGSEA. The V end lost 3 bases, the J end lost 4 bases, and 16 bases lay between the germline ends. This CDR3 comprises 15 residues. In DNA form, the CDR3 reads TGCAGCGTTGAGGGGCCCAAACAAACATACAATGAGCAGTTCTTC. Encoded protein: CSVEGPKQTYNEQFF.

The chain has TRBV7-9 and TRBJ2-2; 14 bases fit TRBD2. CDR3 size: 19 residues. Losses at the gene ends were 7 bases for V and 2 bases for J; bases not matched to a gene: 12. Per germline, CDR1 SEHNR and CDR2 FQNEAQ (reference sequence). CDR3 sequence: CASTTRLGTSGRNTGELFF. The CDR3 DNA sequence: TGTGCCAGCACCACGCGGCTTGGGACTAGCGGGAGAAACACCGGGGAGCTGTTTTTT.

The chain is built from TRBV4-1 and TRBJ1-4, with a weak D call TRBD1 (5 bases). V lost 0 bases to trimming and J lost 8 bases, with 13 bases between them. The length of the CDR3 is 15 residues. Germline values: CDR1 MGHRA, CDR2 YSYEKL. In DNA, the CDR3 is TGCGCCAGCAGCCAAGACGGGGGGAGGGGCGAAAAACTGTTTTTT. As protein: CASSQDGGRGEKLFF.

The rearrangement links TRBV7-6 to TRBJ2-5, with 11 bases aligning to TRBD2. The ends lost 2 bases at V and 5 bases at J; junction bases unmatched: 16. This CDR3 is 19 amino acids long. Germline CDR1 SGHVS, CDR2 FNYEAQ. DNA of the CDR3: TGTGCCAGCAGCTTATCGGTCGGGCTAGCGGGAGGCTTCGTGGAGACCCAGTACTTC. This gives the protein CASSLSVGLAGGFVETQYF.

The chain has TRBV7-2 and TRBJ2-2; D not resolved. In germline, CDR1 is SGHTA, CDR2 FQGNSA. CDR3 length: 16 residues. Trimming took off 1 base at V and 7 bases at J, with 16 bases between the two ends. The CDR3 DNA reads as TGTGCCAGCAGCTTAGTCCCGACGGCCGTGGGCGGGGAGCTGTTTTTT. Amino acid sequence: CASSLVPTAVGGELFF.

The genes are TRBV7-9 and TRBJ2-1, with 8 bases that match TRBD2. The CDR3 has 11 amino acids. Germline V gene data show CDR1 as SEHNR and CDR2 as FQNEAQ (reference sequence). CDR3 in amino acids: CAWGLGNEQFF. Here the CDR3 DNA reads TGTGCTTGGGGACTAGGGAATGAGCAGTTCTTC.

As regards this clone: Other DNA sequences in the sample encode the same CDR3. The chain couples TRBV27 to TRBJ1-1; D remains ambiguous. The CDR3 runs 14 residues. The germline V gene has CDR1 MNHEY and CDR2 SMNVEV (reference sequence). Between the trimmed V and J ends, which lost 6 bases and 0 bases, there was a span of 11 bases. In nucleotides, the CDR3 is TGTGCCAGCAGCCGCCGTGGTCTGAACACTGAAGCTTTCTTT. Amino acids: CASSRRGLNTEAFF.

The chain couples TRBV7-7 to TRBJ2-2; D gene ambiguous. Trimming removed 1 base from V and 0 bases from J, with 3 bases in between. CDR1 is SSHAT, CDR2 FNYEAQ, per germline (reference sequence). The CDR3 runs 14 residues. CDR3 nucleotide sequence: TGTGCCAGCAGCTTAGGAGCGAACACCGGGGAGCTGTTTTTT. This sequence encodes CASSLGANTGELFF.